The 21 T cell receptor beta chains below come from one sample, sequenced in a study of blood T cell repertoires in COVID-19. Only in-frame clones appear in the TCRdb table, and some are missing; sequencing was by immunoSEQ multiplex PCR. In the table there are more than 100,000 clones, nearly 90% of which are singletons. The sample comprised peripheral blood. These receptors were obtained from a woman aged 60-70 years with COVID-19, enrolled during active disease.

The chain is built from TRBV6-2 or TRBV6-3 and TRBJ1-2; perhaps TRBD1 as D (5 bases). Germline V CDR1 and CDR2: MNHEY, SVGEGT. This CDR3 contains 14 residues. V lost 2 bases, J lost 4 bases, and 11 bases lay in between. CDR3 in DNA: TGTGCCAGCAGTTACGTCCAGGGCGGCTATGGCTACACCTTC. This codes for CASSYVQGGYGYTF.

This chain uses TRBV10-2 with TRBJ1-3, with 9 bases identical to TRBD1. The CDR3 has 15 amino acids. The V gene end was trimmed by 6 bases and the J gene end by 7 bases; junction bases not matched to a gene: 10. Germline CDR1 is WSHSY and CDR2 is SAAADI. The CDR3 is CASRTTGTGSNTIYF. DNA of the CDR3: TGCGCCAGCAGGACTACCGGGACAGGGTCGAACACCATATATTTT.

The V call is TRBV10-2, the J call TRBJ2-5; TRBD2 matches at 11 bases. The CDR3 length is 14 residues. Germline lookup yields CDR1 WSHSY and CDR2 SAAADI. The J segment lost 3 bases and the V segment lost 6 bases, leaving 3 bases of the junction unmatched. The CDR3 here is CASRLAGGKETQYF. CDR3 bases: TGCGCCAGCAGGCTAGCGGGGGGCAAAGAGACCCAGTACTTC.

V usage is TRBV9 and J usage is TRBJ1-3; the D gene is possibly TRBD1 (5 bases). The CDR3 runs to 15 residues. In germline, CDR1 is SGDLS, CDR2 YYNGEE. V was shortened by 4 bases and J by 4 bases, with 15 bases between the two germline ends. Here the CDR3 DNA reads TGTGCCAGCAGCCCCAGGGAATGGTACGGAAACACCATATATTTT. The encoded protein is CASSPREWYGNTIYF. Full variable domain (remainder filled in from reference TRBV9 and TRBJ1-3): DSGVTQTPKHLITATGQRVTLRCSPRSGDLSVYWYQQSLDQGLQFLIQYYNGEERAKGNILERFSAQQFPDLHSELNLSSLELGDSALYFCASSPREWYGNTIYFGEGSWLTVV.

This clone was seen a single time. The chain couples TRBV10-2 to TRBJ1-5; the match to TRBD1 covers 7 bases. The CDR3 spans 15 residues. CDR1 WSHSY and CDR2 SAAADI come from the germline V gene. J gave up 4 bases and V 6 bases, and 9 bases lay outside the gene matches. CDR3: CASREQGFRNQPQHF. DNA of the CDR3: TGCGCCAGCAGGGAACAGGGGTTTCGAAATCAGCCCCAGCATTTT.

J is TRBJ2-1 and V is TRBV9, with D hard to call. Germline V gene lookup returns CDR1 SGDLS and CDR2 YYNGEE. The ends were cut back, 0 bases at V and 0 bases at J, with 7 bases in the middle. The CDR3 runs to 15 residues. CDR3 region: CASSVAVASYNEQFF. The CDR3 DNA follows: TGTGCCAGCAGCGTAGCAGTTGCCTCCTACAATGAGCAGTTCTTC.

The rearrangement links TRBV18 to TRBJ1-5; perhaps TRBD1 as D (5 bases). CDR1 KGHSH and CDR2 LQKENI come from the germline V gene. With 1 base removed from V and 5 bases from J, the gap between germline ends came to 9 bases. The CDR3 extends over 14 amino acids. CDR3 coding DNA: TGTGCCAGCTCACCACTCGACAGAGATCAGCCCCAGCATTTT. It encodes CASSPLDRDQPQHF.

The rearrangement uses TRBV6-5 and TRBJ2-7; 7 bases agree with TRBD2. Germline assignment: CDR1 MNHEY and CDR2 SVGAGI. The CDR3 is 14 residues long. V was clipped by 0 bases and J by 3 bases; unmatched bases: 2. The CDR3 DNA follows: TGTGCCAGCAGTTACTCGGGGGGGATCTACGAGCAGTACTTC. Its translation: CASSYSGGIYEQYF.

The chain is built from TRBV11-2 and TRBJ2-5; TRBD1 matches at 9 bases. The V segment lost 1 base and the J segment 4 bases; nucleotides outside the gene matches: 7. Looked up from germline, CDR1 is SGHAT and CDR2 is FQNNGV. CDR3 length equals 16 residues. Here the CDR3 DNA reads TGTGCCAGCAGCTTAGGGTCGGGACAGGGTTTAGAGACCCAGTACTTC. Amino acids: CASSLGSGQGLETQYF.

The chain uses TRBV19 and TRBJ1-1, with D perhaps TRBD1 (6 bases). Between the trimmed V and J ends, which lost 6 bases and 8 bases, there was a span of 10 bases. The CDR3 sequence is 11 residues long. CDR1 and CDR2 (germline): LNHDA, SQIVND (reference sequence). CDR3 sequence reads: CASSLDREAFF. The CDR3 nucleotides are TGTGCCAGTAGCCTAGACAGGGAAGCTTTCTTT.

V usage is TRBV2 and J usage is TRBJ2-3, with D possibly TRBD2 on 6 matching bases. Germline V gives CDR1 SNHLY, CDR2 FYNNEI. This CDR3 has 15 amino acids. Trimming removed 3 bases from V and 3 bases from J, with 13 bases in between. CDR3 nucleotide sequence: TGTGCCAGCAGTGAGACTAGGTTAATTACAGATACGCAGTATTTT. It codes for CASSETRLITDTQYF.

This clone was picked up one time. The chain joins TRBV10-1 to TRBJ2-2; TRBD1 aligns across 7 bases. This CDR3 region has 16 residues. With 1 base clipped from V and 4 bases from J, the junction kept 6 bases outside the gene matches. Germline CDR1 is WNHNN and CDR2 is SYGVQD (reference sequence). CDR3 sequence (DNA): TGCGCCAGCAGTGAGTTAAGGGGGCAGGGCACCGGGGAGCTGTTTTTT. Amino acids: CASSELRGQGTGELFF.

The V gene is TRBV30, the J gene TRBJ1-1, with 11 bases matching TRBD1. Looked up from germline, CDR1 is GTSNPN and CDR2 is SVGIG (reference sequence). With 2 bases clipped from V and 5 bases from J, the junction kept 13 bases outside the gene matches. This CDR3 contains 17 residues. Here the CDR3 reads CAWSPGQGALRGTEAFF. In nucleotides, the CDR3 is TGTGCCTGGAGTCCCGGACAGGGGGCCCTCCGCGGGACTGAAGCTTTCTTT.

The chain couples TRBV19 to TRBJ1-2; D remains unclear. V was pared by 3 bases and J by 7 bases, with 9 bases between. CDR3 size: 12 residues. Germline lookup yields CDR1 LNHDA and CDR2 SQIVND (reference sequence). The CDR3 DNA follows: TGTGCCAGTAGTATTTTCTACAGTGGCTACACCTTC. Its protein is CASSIFYSGYTF.

CDR3 DNA: TGCGCCAGCAGCCAATCAGGATTTAATGTTGAGGGCTACACCTTC. Translation gives CASSQSGFNVEGYTF. The V call is TRBV4-1, the J call TRBJ1-2, with D unresolved. Trimming cost V 2 bases and J 8 bases, with 18 bases left between them. CDR1 MGHRA and CDR2 YSYEKL come from the germline V gene. This CDR3 spans 15 amino acids.

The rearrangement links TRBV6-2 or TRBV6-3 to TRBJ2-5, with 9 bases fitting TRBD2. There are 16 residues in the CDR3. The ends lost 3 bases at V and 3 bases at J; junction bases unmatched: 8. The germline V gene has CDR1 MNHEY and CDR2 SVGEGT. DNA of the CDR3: TGTGCCAGCAGTTATGATGCGGGGGGGCTAGAAGAGACCCAGTACTTC. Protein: CASSYDAGGLEETQYF.

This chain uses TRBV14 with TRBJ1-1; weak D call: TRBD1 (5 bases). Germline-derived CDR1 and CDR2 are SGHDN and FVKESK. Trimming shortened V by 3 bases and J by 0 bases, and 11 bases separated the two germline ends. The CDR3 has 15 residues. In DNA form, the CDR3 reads TGTGCCAGCAGCCACCGCAGGGTGATGAACACTGAAGCTTTCTTT. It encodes CASSHRRVMNTEAFF.

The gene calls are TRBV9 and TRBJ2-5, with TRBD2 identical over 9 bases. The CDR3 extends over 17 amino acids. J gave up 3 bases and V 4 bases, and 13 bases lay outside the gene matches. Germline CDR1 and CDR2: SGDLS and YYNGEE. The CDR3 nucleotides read TGTGCCAGCAGCCCACAAGTGGCTAGCGGGGTCGAAGAGACCCAGTACTTC. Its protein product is CASSPQVASGVEETQYF.

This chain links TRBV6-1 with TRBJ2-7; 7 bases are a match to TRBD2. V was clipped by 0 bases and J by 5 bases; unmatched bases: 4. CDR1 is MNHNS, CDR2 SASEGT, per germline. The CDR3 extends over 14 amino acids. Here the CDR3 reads CASSEAGGGNEQYF. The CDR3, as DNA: TGTGCCAGCAGTGAAGCCGGGGGAGGGAACGAGCAGTACTTC.

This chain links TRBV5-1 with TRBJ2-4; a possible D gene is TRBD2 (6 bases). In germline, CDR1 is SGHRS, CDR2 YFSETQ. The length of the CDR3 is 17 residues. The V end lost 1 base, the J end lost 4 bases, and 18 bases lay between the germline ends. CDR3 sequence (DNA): TGCGCCAGCAGCTTGAAACGGGAACATCGGGGGAAAAACATTCAGTACTTC. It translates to CASSLKREHRGKNIQYF.

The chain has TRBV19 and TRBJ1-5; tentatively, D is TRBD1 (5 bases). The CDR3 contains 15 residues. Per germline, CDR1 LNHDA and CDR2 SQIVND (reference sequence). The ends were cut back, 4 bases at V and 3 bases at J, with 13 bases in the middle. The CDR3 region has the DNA TGTGCCAGTAGTAGTTGGCAGGGAAACAATCAGCCCCAGCATTTT. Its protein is CASSSWQGNNQPQHF.